Each of the 26 T cell receptor beta chains below was sequenced from the same sample in a study of type 1 and type 2 diabetes patients. Amplification started from genomic DNA. Amplification of the beta chain CDR3 used 30 forward and 13 reverse multiplex primers. TCRdb called the multiplex PCR reads again in MiXCR, with one record for every CDR3 protein. The sample includes fewer than 350,000 distinct CDR3 sequences, approximately 45% of them seen just once. Sequencing was carried out using peripheral blood mononuclear cells (PBMCs). All receptors derive from a man aged 18 to 35 with type 2 diabetes.

In regard to this clonotype: A much larger clone differs from this one at a single base, so this may be a read error. The CDR3, as DNA: TGTGCCAGCAGTATTACAGGGGACACTGAAGCTTTCTTT. Protein sequence: CASSITGDTEAFF. The chain has TRBV7-2 and TRBJ1-1; TRBD1 agrees at 7 bases. The CDR3 is 13 residues long. Trimming cost V 6 bases and J 3 bases; bases outside gene matches: 4. Per germline, CDR1 SGHTA and CDR2 FQGNSA.

The chain recombines TRBV2 with TRBJ2-5; D gene unclear. Germline CDR1 reads SNHLY; CDR2 reads FYNNEI. The V and J ends lost 2 bases and 2 bases respectively, with 21 bases between them. The CDR3 runs to 18 residues. CDR3 sequence reads: CASSEPGGSNFRQETQYF. CDR3 DNA sequence: TGTGCCAGCAGTGAACCGGGTGGTAGTAATTTTCGGCAAGAGACCCAGTACTTC.

This clonotype showed up just a few times. This sequence joins TRBV2 and TRBJ2-3, with 10 bases aligning to TRBD1. This CDR3 has 14 residues. V shed 6 bases and J 4 bases; nucleotides not matched to a gene: 4. Germline assignment: CDR1 SNHLY and CDR2 FYNNEI. CDR3 amino acids: CASRDRGGSDTQYF. CDR3 in DNA: TGTGCCAGCAGGGACAGGGGGGGATCAGATACGCAGTATTTT.

The J gene is TRBJ2-6, the V gene TRBV19; either TRBD1 or TRBD2 may fit D (5 bases each). CDR3 length equals 14 residues. Germline values: CDR1 LNHDA, CDR2 SQIVND (reference sequence). V lost 3 bases to trimming and J lost 8 bases, with 11 bases between them. The CDR3 spells CASSILGETNVLTF. The CDR3 region has the DNA TGTGCCAGTAGTATCTTGGGGGAAACCAACGTCCTGACTTTC.

The chain combines TRBV9 with TRBJ2-1, with D perhaps TRBD2 (7 bases). There are 16 residues in the CDR3. CDR1 is SGDLS and CDR2 is YYNGEE in the germline V gene. The V and J ends lost 3 bases and 3 bases respectively, with 16 bases between them. Here the CDR3 reads CASSASGGANYNEQFF. The CDR3 nucleotides are TGTGCCAGCAGCGCGAGTGGGGGGGCCAACTACAATGAGCAGTTCTTC. Variable domain in full (rest from reference TRBV9 and TRBJ2-1): DSGVTQTPKHLITATGQRVTLRCSPRSGDLSVYWYQQSLDQGLQFLIQYYNGEERAKGNILERFSAQQFPDLHSELNLSSLELGDSALYFCASSASGGANYNEQFFGPGTRLTVL.

The gene calls are TRBV19 and TRBJ2-5, with 7 nucleotides matching TRBD1. Near its end, the DNA agrees better with TRBJ2-1, so the J call may be wrong. Germline V CDR1 and CDR2: LNHDA, SQIVND (reference sequence). The CDR3 loop spans 15 amino acids. The CDR3 loop reads CASSVRQGEGSEQFF. The CDR3 DNA is TGTGCCAGTAGTGTCAGACAGGGAGAGGGCAGTGAGCAGTTCTTC.

The V call is TRBV6-1, the J call TRBJ2-7; 10 nucleotides match TRBD1. Looked up from germline, CDR1 is MNHNS and CDR2 is SASEGT. The CDR3 runs 14 residues. Germline trimming cut 6 bases from V and 5 bases from J; bases unmatched to any gene: 7. The CDR3 nucleotides read TGTGCCAGCAGCCGACAGGGGGCGGGAGACGAGCAGTACTTC. This translates into CASSRQGAGDEQYF.

This chain links TRBV13 with TRBJ2-7; 7 bases match TRBD1. Looked up from germline, CDR1 is PRHDT and CDR2 is FYEKMQ (reference sequence). The CDR3 has 14 amino acids. V gave up 4 bases and J gave up 2 bases; unmatched junction bases: 5. The CDR3 reads CASSSGTVTYEQYF. The CDR3 DNA is TGTGCCAGCAGCTCCGGGACAGTCACCTACGAGCAGTACTTC.

The table lists this clonotype with many counts. This chain uses TRBV20-1 with TRBJ2-1, with TRBD1 as a possible D gene (6 bases). CDR3 length equals 15 residues. Germline lookup yields CDR1 DFQATT and CDR2 SNEGSKA (reference sequence). As DNA, the CDR3 is TGCAACCCGCTAGAGGGGGACCAGATAGACAATGAGCAGTTCTTC. Its translation: CNPLEGDQIDNEQFF.

This clonotype was seen a single time. Here the CDR3 omits its conserved ending phenylalanine or tryptophan, so a read error is the likely source. The limits of the CDR3 on the DNA are not certain, so only TCRdb's listed CDR3 is given. This sequence joins TRBV2 and TRBJ1-1; the DNA was not used to check the table's D call, TRBD1. The length of the CDR3 is 11 amino acids, counting both ends. CDR1 is SNHLY, CDR2 FYNNEI, per germline. The CDR3 loop reads CASSEAGRTLV.

The chain uses TRBV7-2 and TRBJ2-7; 9 bases map to TRBD2. The junction had 13 bases not matched to a gene; V was cut back by 8 bases and J by 5 bases. The germline CDR1 and CDR2 sequences are SGHTA and FQGNSA. This CDR3 has 15 amino acids. The CDR3 DNA reads as TGTGCCAGCGGAGGAGTGCGGGGGGGCCCGAACGAGCAGTACTTC. It encodes CASGGVRGGPNEQYF.

This clonotype has just a few counts. The chain links TRBV20-1 to TRBJ2-1, with D perhaps TRBD2 (7 bases). The CDR3 has 16 residues. Trimming shortened V by 5 bases and J by 1 base, and 18 bases separated the two germline ends. CDR1 is DFQATT and CDR2 is SNEGSKA in the germline V gene (reference sequence). The CDR3 protein is CSAPGGGSGSYNEQFF. CDR3 nucleotide sequence: TGCAGTGCTCCCGGGGGCGGGAGTGGGTCCTACAATGAGCAGTTCTTC.

In its sample, this clonotype was seen once. This sequence joins TRBV9 and TRBJ2-7; D is undetermined. The CDR3 contains 13 residues. V shed 3 bases and J shed 6 bases, with 13 bases lying between them. Germline values: CDR1 SGDLS, CDR2 YYNGEE. The CDR3 nucleotides are TGTGCCAGCAGCGCCGGATATTTCTCCGAGCAGTACTTC. Translation gives CASSAGYFSEQYF.

This clonotype has a handful of counts. The chain joins TRBV5-1 to TRBJ2-7; 8 nucleotides line up with TRBD1. CDR1 SGHRS and CDR2 YFSETQ come from the germline V gene. After removal of 3 bases from V and 6 bases from J, the junction contained 2 bases not matched to a gene. This CDR3 contains 12 residues. As DNA, the CDR3 is TGCGCCAGCAGCTCGGACAGGGTCGAGCAGTACTTC. It translates to CASSSDRVEQYF.

A remark on this clonotype: The CDR3 does not end in the conserved phenylalanine or tryptophan, so this is likely a read error. The rearrangement uses TRBV7-8 and TRBJ2-6; the D gene could be TRBD1 or TRBD2 (7 bases each). The CDR3 has 17 amino acids. V lost 6 bases and J 2 bases, leaving 17 bases between the germline ends. CDR1 and CDR2 from the germline V gene are SGHVS and FQNEAQ. The CDR3 DNA reads as TGTGCCAGCAGTTGGACAGGAGGGGGGGCTGGGGCCAACGTCCTGACTCTC. This translates into CASSWTGGGAGANVLTL.

CDR3 in amino acids: CASRTDRVNTEAFF. CDR3 in DNA: TGTGCCAGTAGGACGGACAGGGTGAACACTGAAGCTTTCTTT. The chain carries TRBV19 and TRBJ1-1, with TRBD1 identical over 8 bases. The length of the CDR3 is 14 residues. CDR1 and CDR2 (germline): LNHDA, SQIVND (reference sequence). The junction had 3 bases not matched to a gene; V was cut back by 6 bases and J by 0 bases.

This clonotype has just a few counts. The rearrangement uses TRBV2 and TRBJ2-3; D may be TRBD2 (5 bases). CDR3 size: 13 residues. V was trimmed by 6 bases and J by 5 bases, leaving 12 bases between them. Looked up from germline, CDR1 is SNHLY and CDR2 is FYNNEI. In DNA form, the CDR3 reads TGTGCCAGCAGGCTAGCTAGAATAGATACGCAGTATTTT. Protein sequence: CASRLARIDTQYF.

Written as DNA, the CDR3 is TGTGCCAGCTCACTAAAAACAACAGGGGGGGACTACAATGAGCAGTTCTTC. Protein sequence: CASSLKTTGGDYNEQFF. V gene TRBV18 combines with J gene TRBJ2-1, with D possibly being TRBD1 (8 bases). This CDR3 region has 17 residues. CDR1 and CDR2 from the germline V gene are KGHSH and LQKENI. With 4 bases removed from V and 3 bases from J, the gap between germline ends came to 19 bases.

This clonotype was observed a few times. The CDR3 region is CASSLGQGDEQYF. CDR3 nucleotides: TGTGCCAGTAGCCTGGGACAGGGAGACGAGCAGTACTTC. This chain links TRBV19 with TRBJ2-7; TRBD1 aligns across 9 bases. The CDR3 is 13 amino acids. Germline V gives CDR1 LNHDA, CDR2 SQIVND (reference sequence). Germline trimming cut 6 bases from V and 5 bases from J; bases unmatched to any gene: 5.

The chain carries TRBV4-1 and TRBJ2-1; D not certain. The CDR3 totals 18 residues. Trimming stripped 0 bases from V and 0 bases from J, with 15 bases between. Germline CDR1 reads MGHRA; CDR2 reads YSYEKL. The CDR3 loop reads CASSQDSLEQISYNEQFF. As DNA, the CDR3 is TGCGCCAGCAGCCAAGATAGTTTAGAACAAATCTCCTACAATGAGCAGTTCTTC.

The chain links TRBV11-2 to TRBJ2-1, with D perhaps TRBD1 or TRBD2 (7 bases each). Trimming shortened V by 4 bases and J by 10 bases, and 14 bases separated the two germline ends. In germline, CDR1 is SGHAT, CDR2 FQNNGV. The CDR3 has 13 amino acids. CDR3 bases: TGTGCCAGCAGCTCCCAGGGGGGGGACGAGCAGTTCTTC. The encoded protein is CASSSQGGDEQFF. The whole variable domain, filled in from reference TRBV11-2 and TRBJ2-1, reads EAGVAQSPRYKIIEKRQSVAFWCNPISGHATLYWYQQILGQGPKLLIQFQNNGVVDDSQLPKDRFSAERLKGVDSTLKIQPAKLEDSAVYLCASSSQGGDEQFFGPGTRLTVL.

The chain is built from TRBV19 and TRBJ1-2, with D maybe TRBD1 (5 bases). Trimming cost V 7 bases and J 4 bases, with 13 bases left between them. CDR1 LNHDA and CDR2 SQIVND come from the germline V gene (reference sequence). This CDR3 is built from 13 residues. CDR3 sequence reads: CASTDTGFYGYTF. CDR3 bases: TGTGCCAGTACAGACACAGGCTTCTATGGCTACACCTTC.

This clonotype came up a few times. The chain employs TRBV19 and TRBJ1-4; D gene uncertain. The germline V and J ends were trimmed by 10 bases and 0 bases, with 24 bases remaining between them. The CDR3 extends over 18 amino acids. The germline gives CDR1 LNHDA, CDR2 SQIVND (reference sequence). DNA for the CDR3: TGTGCCAATCGACCCCGGACGGACTACACCACAACTAATGAAAAACTGTTTTTT. This sequence encodes CANRPRTDYTTTNEKLFF.

V is TRBV2 and J is TRBJ2-1; D perhaps matches TRBD2 (5 bases). CDR3 size: 18 residues. Trimming cost V 5 bases and J 0 bases, with 20 bases left between them. The germline gives CDR1 SNHLY, CDR2 FYNNEI. This CDR3 is CASSIPARGYSSYNEQFF. The CDR3 DNA reads as TGTGCCAGCAGTATTCCCGCGCGCGGGTACAGCTCCTACAATGAGCAGTTCTTC.

This clonotype has at least ten counts. The genes are TRBV2 and TRBJ2-3; perhaps D is TRBD1 or TRBD2 (5 bases each). Germline V gene lookup returns CDR1 SNHLY and CDR2 FYNNEI. This CDR3 region has 14 residues. The chain's CDR3 is CDPGLLAPTDTQYF. The CDR3 DNA sequence: TGTGACCCGGGGCTTTTAGCACCCACAGATACGCAGTATTTT.

This clonotype came up a few times. The chain is built from TRBV19 and TRBJ2-4; 8 bases map to TRBD1. Looked up from germline, CDR1 is LNHDA and CDR2 is SQIVND (reference sequence). The CDR3 is 19 amino acids. Trimming removed 5 bases from V and 0 bases from J; junction bases left unmatched: 15. CDR3 nucleotide sequence: TGTGCCAGTAGTCTCCTCCCGACAGGGGTTAGCCTAGCCAAAAACATTCAGTACTTC. Its translation: CASSLLPTGVSLAKNIQYF.